Listed here are 26 T cell receptor beta chains from one sample, sequenced in a study of OX40 agonist ivuxolimab in advanced cancers. Assay: immunoSEQ multiplex PCR; the TCRdb copy retains only in-frame clones and omits some. This sample has around 80,000 clones, with more than 70% found just once. This material consisted of CD4+ or CD8+ T cells sorted from blood, taken in a trial of the OX40 agonist ivuxolimab. The source is an adult with an advanced solid tumor such as melanoma, head and neck, liver or kidney cancer.

This sequence joins TRBV5-8 and TRBJ2-7, with TRBD1 as a possible D gene (6 bases). CDR3 length equals 13 residues. Germline CDR1 SGHTS, CDR2 YDEGEE. V lost 5 bases to trimming and J lost 1 base, with 10 bases between them. The CDR3 bases are TGTGCCAGCAGGCACAGGGTTTCCTACGAGCAGTACTTC. Translated, it gives CASRHRVSYEQYF.

The rearrangement links TRBV7-3 to TRBJ2-7; 12 positions agree with TRBD2. V lost 6 bases, J lost 2 bases, and 5 bases stayed unmatched. The CDR3 totals 15 residues. CDR1 is SGHTA, CDR2 FQGTGA, per germline. The CDR3 DNA sequence: TGTGCCAGCAGGTTGTGGACTAGCGGGACCTACGAGCAGTACTTC. Translated, it gives CASRLWTSGTYEQYF. Variable domain in full (rest from reference TRBV7-3 and TRBJ2-7): GAGVSQTPSNKVTEKGKYVELRCDPISGHTALYWYRQSLGQGPEFLIYFQGTGAADDSGLPNDRFFAVRPEGSVSTLKIQRTERGDSAVYLCASRLWTSGTYEQYFGPGTRLTVT.

This clone was recorded once. The rearrangement joins TRBV15 to TRBJ2-4, with 7 nucleotides matching TRBD2. The germline gives CDR1 LNHNV, CDR2 YYDKDF (reference sequence). Trimming cost V 3 bases and J 8 bases; bases outside gene matches: 4. This CDR3 comprises 13 residues. CDR3 loop: CATSRGGLDIQYF. The DNA of the CDR3 is TGTGCCACCAGCAGGGGAGGGTTGGACATTCAGTACTTC.

This chain connects TRBV28 to TRBJ1-2, with D uncertain. Trimming shortened V by 5 bases and J by 5 bases, and 18 bases separated the two germline ends. The CDR3 covers 15 residues. Germline assignment: CDR1 MDHEN and CDR2 SYDVKM. The CDR3 here is CASSGFLGRGYGYTF. CDR3 DNA sequence: TGTGCCAGCAGTGGATTTTTAGGGCGTGGGTATGGCTACACCTTC.

V and J are TRBV5-8 and TRBJ1-1, with D perhaps matching TRBD1 (6 bases). Germline-derived CDR1 and CDR2 are SGHTS and YDEGEE. The CDR3 extends over 17 amino acids. Trimming removed 3 bases at V and 1 base at J, with 19 bases between. This CDR3 reads CASSYARGGGTNTEAFF. The CDR3 DNA sequence: TGTGCCAGCAGCTACGCTCGCGGGGGCGGGACGAACACTGAAGCTTTCTTT.

The chain employs TRBV19 and TRBJ2-2; 12 nucleotides align to TRBD2. Germline assignment: CDR1 LNHDA and CDR2 SQIVND (reference sequence). The V and J ends lost 4 bases and 0 bases, in that order; junction bases with no gene match: 3. CDR3 length: 17 residues. Here the CDR3 reads CASSRRTSGANTGELFF. CDR3 sequence (DNA): TGTGCCAGTAGTAGAAGGACTAGCGGGGCGAACACCGGGGAGCTGTTTTTT. The full variable domain, with the rest looked up from reference TRBV19 and TRBJ2-2, is DGGITQSPKYLFRKEGQNVTLSCEQNLNHDAMYWYRQDPGQGLRLIYYSQIVNDFQKGDIAEGYSVSREKKESFPLTVTSAQKNPTAFYLCASSRRTSGANTGELFFGEGSRLTVL.

The genes are TRBV5-1 and TRBJ2-2; 7 positions agree with TRBD2. The germline CDR1 and CDR2 sequences are SGHRS and YFSETQ. V lost 5 bases and J lost 6; bases outside the gene matches: 4. This CDR3 spans 13 amino acids. The DNA of the CDR3 is TGCGCCAGCAGTGGTCGGGAGGCCGGGGAGCTGTTTTTT. This gives the protein CASSGREAGELFF.

The J gene is TRBJ2-3, the V gene TRBV27, with D perhaps TRBD1 (6 bases). V shed 9 bases and J shed 1 base, with 14 bases lying between them. The CDR3 extends over 14 amino acids. Germline values: CDR1 MNHEY, CDR2 SMNVEV (reference sequence). The CDR3 sequence is CASRRGSGTDTQYF. CDR3 in DNA: TGTGCCAGTAGAAGGGGGAGCGGCACAGATACGCAGTATTTT.

J is TRBJ2-1 and V is TRBV6-1, with 11 bases that match TRBD2. Trimming cost V 11 bases and J 9 bases; bases outside gene matches: 9. The V gene's germline CDR1 is MNHNS and CDR2 SASEGT. The CDR3 sequence is 13 residues long. CDR3 in DNA: TGTGCCGCAGGACTAGCGGGTATGGGTGAGCAGTTCTTC. Translating gives CAAGLAGMGEQFF.

The chain has TRBV19 and TRBJ2-1, with D possibly being TRBD1 (7 bases). The V gene's germline CDR1 is LNHDA and CDR2 SQIVND (reference sequence). The CDR3 loop spans 16 amino acids. V lost 5 bases and J 6 bases, leaving 20 bases between the germline ends. CDR3 amino acids: CASSVLQGRKVNEQFF. The DNA of the CDR3 is TGTGCCAGTAGTGTCCTACAGGGGAGGAAGGTCAATGAGCAGTTCTTC.

The rearrangement joins TRBV2 to TRBJ2-7; D gene ambiguous. Trimming removed 5 bases from V and 1 base from J, with 9 bases in between. CDR3 length: 13 amino acids. Germline V gene data show CDR1 as SNHLY and CDR2 as FYNNEI. In DNA, the CDR3 is TGTGCCAGCAGTATAAAGAAGTCCTACGAGCAGTACTTC. As protein: CASSIKKSYEQYF.

The chain combines TRBV9 with TRBJ1-1, with D perhaps TRBD1 (5 bases). This CDR3 contains 13 residues. Trimming took 0 bases from V and 3 from J, leaving 6 bases between them. Germline values: CDR1 SGDLS, CDR2 YYNGEE. The CDR3 DNA reads TGTGCCAGCAGCGTAGGAGGGGACACTGAAGCTTTCTTT. Amino acid sequence: CASSVGGDTEAFF. The full variable domain, rest sourced from reference TRBV9 and TRBJ1-1, is DSGVTQTPKHLITATGQRVTLRCSPRSGDLSVYWYQQSLDQGLQFLIQYYNGEERAKGNILERFSAQQFPDLHSELNLSSLELGDSALYFCASSVGGDTEAFFGQGTRLTVV.

This rearrangement joins TRBV4-1 to TRBJ2-1, with unresolved D. The CDR3 is made up of 14 amino acids. The V gene lost 4 bases and the J gene lost 2 bases, with 9 bases spanning the gap. The V gene's germline CDR1 is MGHRA and CDR2 YSYEKL. The DNA of the CDR3 is TGCGCCAGCAGCCTTAGACTGACCTACAATGAGCAGTTCTTC. Protein: CASSLRLTYNEQFF.

The rearrangement uses TRBV11-2 and TRBJ1-6; D remains ambiguous. The germline V and J ends were trimmed by 5 bases and 11 bases, with 16 bases remaining between them. CDR1 and CDR2 from the germline V gene are SGHAT and FQNNGV. This CDR3 has 14 residues. The CDR3 coding sequence is TGTGCCAGCAGCGACACGGCGGGTACTCCACCCCTCCACTTT. This codes for CASSDTAGTPPLHF.

Turning to this clone: Germline is not matched at one junction end, which may reflect a read error. The genes are TRBV5-1 and TRBJ1-2; no clear D. The germline CDR1 and CDR2 sequences are SGHRS and YFSETQ. The CDR3 extends over 15 amino acids. CDR3 sequence (DNA): TGTGCCAGCAGCCTTGGACGGACGAACGGATATGGCTACACCTTC. Its translation: CASSLGRTNGYGYTF.

V and J are TRBV11-2 and TRBJ1-1, with unresolved D. There are 12 residues in the CDR3. The V end lost 4 bases, the J end lost 6 bases, and 9 bases lay between the germline ends. CDR1 SGHAT and CDR2 FQNNGV come from the germline V gene. CDR3 in amino acids: CASSSRVAEAFF. The CDR3 DNA follows: TGTGCCAGCAGCTCAAGAGTCGCTGAAGCTTTCTTT.

This chain links TRBV27 with TRBJ2-1, with D possibly called TRBD1 or TRBD2 (6 bases each). The CDR3 sequence is 15 residues long. Germline assignment: CDR1 MNHEY and CDR2 SMNVEV (reference sequence). V lost 1 base, J lost 3 bases, and 10 bases lay in between. For the CDR3, the DNA is TGTGCCAGCAGTTTATTTGGGGGGCTCTACAATGAGCAGTTCTTC. Its protein product is CASSLFGGLYNEQFF.

For the CDR3, the DNA is TGCGCCAGCGGATGGAGCTCCTACGAGCAGTACTTC. As protein: CASGWSSYEQYF. The V and J genes are TRBV10-1 and TRBJ2-7; the D is unclear. Germline V gene lookup returns CDR1 WNHNN and CDR2 SYGVQD (reference sequence). This CDR3 is built from 12 residues. With 8 bases removed from V and 0 bases from J, the gap between germline ends came to 8 bases.

The chain links TRBV5-1 to TRBJ1-1; maybe TRBD1 (5 bases). Trimming left V 2 bases short and J 1 base short, with 12 bases between. This CDR3 has 15 amino acids. Germline V gene lookup returns CDR1 SGHRS and CDR2 YFSETQ. The CDR3 nucleotides read TGCGCCAGCAGCTTTAAAGGGACGGAGAACACTGAAGCTTTCTTT. Translation gives CASSFKGTENTEAFF.

This clone showed up just once. This chain uses TRBV5-1 with TRBJ2-5; TRBD2 matches at 9 bases. Germline CDR1 is SGHRS and CDR2 is YFSETQ. V was pared by 0 bases and J by 4 bases, with 10 bases of the junction left unmatched. This CDR3 spans 17 amino acids. The CDR3 coding sequence is TGCGCCAGCAGCTTGGGGGGCCGCGGGAGGGCCGGAGAGACCCAGTACTTC. This encodes CASSLGGRGRAGETQYF.

This rearrangement joins TRBV6-5 to TRBJ1-4, with 9 bases lining up with TRBD1. This CDR3 spans 13 amino acids. Trimming took 0 bases from V and 11 from J; bases not matched to a gene: 1. Per germline, CDR1 MNHEY and CDR2 SVGAGI. This chain's CDR3 is CASSYSGQGKLFF. CDR3 nucleotides: TGTGCCAGCAGTTACTCCGGACAGGGGAAACTGTTTTTT.

J is TRBJ1-2 and V is TRBV11-2, with D possibly matching TRBD1 (6 bases). This CDR3 has 13 residues. Germline V gene data show CDR1 as SGHAT and CDR2 as FQNNGV. With 0 bases removed from V and 8 bases from J, the gap between germline ends came to 10 bases. CDR3 sequence reads: CASSLDPGVGYTF. The CDR3 nucleotides are TGTGCCAGCAGCTTAGATCCAGGGGTCGGCTACACCTTC.

The chain uses TRBV5-1 and TRBJ2-3; TRBD2 matches 7 bases. V trimming: 3 bases; J trimming: 6 bases; junction bases outside the gene matches: 7. The CDR3 totals 14 residues. Germline V gene sequence: CDR1 SGHRS, CDR2 YFSETQ. The CDR3 region is CASSSRAGGDTQYF. The CDR3 coding sequence is TGCGCCAGCAGCTCAAGAGCCGGGGGGGATACGCAGTATTTT.

The chain has TRBV28 and TRBJ1-1; D is ambiguous. Trimming left V 5 bases short and J 4 bases short, with 14 bases between. CDR3 length: 14 residues. Germline assignment: CDR1 MDHEN and CDR2 SYDVKM. The CDR3 nucleotides read TGTGCCAGCAGTGGGAGGATGCGGGGCACTGAAGCTTTCTTT. It yields the protein CASSGRMRGTEAFF.

The chain is built from TRBV16 and TRBJ2-3; D possibly matches TRBD1 or TRBD2 (5 bases each). Germline assignment: CDR1 KGHSY and CDR2 FQNENV. The germline V and J ends were trimmed by 3 bases and 6 bases, with 13 bases remaining between them. This CDR3 comprises 14 residues. CDR3 coding DNA: TGTGCCAGCAGCCAGACTGGGGGAATCGATACGCAGTATTTT. Translating gives CASSQTGGIDTQYF. The full variable domain, completed using reference TRBV16 and TRBJ2-3, is GEEVAQTPKHLVRGEGQKAKLYCAPIKGHSYVFWYQQVLKNEFKFLISFQNENVFDETGMPKERFSAKCLPNSPCSLEIQATKLEDSAVYFCASSQTGGIDTQYFGPGTRLTVL.

The chain couples TRBV5-1 to TRBJ2-5; 8 bases match TRBD1. Germline V gene sequence: CDR1 SGHRS, CDR2 YFSETQ. V lost 4 bases, J lost 4 bases, and 15 bases stayed unmatched. This CDR3 has 17 amino acids. CDR3 coding DNA: TGCGCCAGCAGCCTAACGGACAGGGACGAACACCGAGAGACCCAGTACTTC. Its translation is CASSLTDRDEHRETQYF.